This TCR beta chain comes out of a study of blood T cell repertoires in COVID-19. Study in general: The United States, Italy and Spain supplied acute and convalescent COVID-19 samples. PBMCs, B-cell-depleted T cells, or T cells were the source of the cDNA or gDNA that made up the material.

This CDR3 has 13 residues. V was trimmed by 6 bases and J by 1 base, leaving 9 bases between them. CDR1 and CDR2 from the germline V gene are LNHDA and SQIVND (reference sequence). In the original analysis: Cell counts per sample came from amplifying reference gene primers. Some clones are missing from TCRdb's copy, which holds only in-frame ones; the method was immunoSEQ multiplex PCR. V and J calls and clone size are as listed in that table; D and trimming were resolved from the DNA. The sample records about 100,000 clones, roughly 80% being singletons. Sequencing was carried out using peripheral blood. The TCR sequence derives from a woman aged 80 or over with active or convalescent COVID-19. The chain uses TRBV19 and TRBJ1-1; D might be TRBD1 (6 bases). Here the CDR3 DNA reads TGTGCCAGTAGGGCGGGGGCGAACACTGAAGCTTTCTTT. It yields the protein CASRAGANTEAFF.